Presented here are 22 T cell receptor beta chains from one specimen sequenced in a study of T-cell memory formation after mild COVID-19. One entry per CDR3 protein results from TCRdb running MiXCR on the 5' RACE reads. This table has 300,000 to 350,000 distinct CDR3 sequences, more than 13% appearing once. The source material was PBMCs or a T cell subset sorted from them (not recorded which). These receptor sequences come from a man between 18 and 35 years old who had mild COVID-19 (a few samples of this study predate the infection). Cell type and time point are not known.

This clonotype was detected a few times. The rearrangement uses TRBV12-3 or TRBV12-4 and TRBJ1-1; D perhaps matches TRBD1 (5 bases). V shed 4 bases and J shed 3 bases, with 9 bases lying between them. This CDR3 spans 13 amino acids. The CDR3 coding sequence is TGTGCCAGCAGTTACGGGGGATACACTGAAGCTTTCTTT. Protein sequence: CASSYGGYTEAFF.

V usage is TRBV6-2 or TRBV6-3 and J usage is TRBJ2-1; D not resolved. V lost 8 bases, J lost 8 bases, and 10 bases lay in between. Looked up from germline, CDR1 is MNHEY and CDR2 is SVGEGT. The CDR3 has 11 residues. This CDR3 reads CASGPDDEQFF. The CDR3 DNA sequence: TGTGCCAGCGGACCAGACGATGAGCAGTTCTTC.

In regard to this clonotype: A read error may produce the germline difference seen at one junction end. The gene calls are TRBV25-1 and TRBJ1-1; D not certain. Germline V gives CDR1 MGHDK, CDR2 SYGVNS. This CDR3 spans 15 amino acids. The CDR3 region is CDSSEGYWVNTEAFF. The CDR3 DNA sequence: TGTGACAGCAGCGAAGGGTATTGGGTGAACACTGAAGCTTTCTTT.

This clonotype was detected many times. The gene calls are TRBV4-2 and TRBJ2-4; D might be TRBD1 (6 bases). V was trimmed by 4 bases and J by 6 bases, leaving 7 bases between them. CDR1 is LGHNA, CDR2 YNFKEQ, per germline. The CDR3 sequence is 12 residues long. The CDR3 DNA is TGTGCCAGCAGCCTGGACAGAAACATTCAGTACTTC. This encodes CASSLDRNIQYF.

This clonotype was seen a handful of times. The CDR3 sequence: CASSLRTGASNEQFF. DNA of the CDR3: TGCGCCAGCAGCTTGAGAACGGGGGCGTCCAATGAGCAGTTCTTC. V is TRBV5-1 and J is TRBJ2-1; D possibly matches TRBD1 or TRBD2 (6 bases each). The CDR3 is 15 amino acids. Germline values: CDR1 SGHRS, CDR2 YFSETQ. The germline V and J ends were trimmed by 1 base and 6 bases, with 14 bases remaining between them.

This clonotype has only a few counts. V gene TRBV20-1 combines with J gene TRBJ2-3; possible D gene TRBD1, 7 bases. Germline V lookup: CDR1 DFQATT, CDR2 SNEGSKA (reference sequence). V was trimmed by 5 bases and J by 5 bases, leaving 14 bases between them. This CDR3 has 13 residues. DNA of the CDR3: TGCAGTGCTCGGGGGACAGTTGGAGATACGCAGTATTTT. Translating it yields CSARGTVGDTQYF.

There are a few counts of this clonotype. This chain joins TRBV12-3 or TRBV12-4 and TRBJ2-2; the D gene is possibly TRBD1 (6 bases). The V and J ends lost 7 bases and 4 bases respectively, with 10 bases between them. The CDR3 covers 13 residues. The DNA of the CDR3 is TGTGCCAGCAAGAGGGGGTCCACCGGGGAGCTGTTTTTT. Its protein is CASKRGSTGELFF.

The J gene is TRBJ2-4, the V gene TRBV2, with D maybe TRBD2 (6 bases). This CDR3 has 16 residues. V lost 2 bases, J lost 0 bases, and 11 bases lay in between. Germline V CDR1 and CDR2: SNHLY, FYNNEI. CDR3 coding DNA: TGTGCCAGCAGTGAACGCGGGGTGATAGCCAAAAACATTCAGTACTTC. The encoded protein is CASSERGVIAKNIQYF.

This chain joins TRBV6-2 or TRBV6-3 and TRBJ2-5, with D unclear. CDR1 and CDR2 (germline): MNHEY, SVGEGT. The CDR3 length is 16 residues. Trimming removed 2 bases from V and 0 bases from J, with 13 bases in between. The CDR3 spells CASSYPFRVNQETQYF. Written as DNA, the CDR3 is TGTGCCAGCAGTTACCCTTTCCGGGTTAACCAAGAGACCCAGTACTTC.

This clonotype showed up just a few times. The rearrangement links TRBV25-1 to TRBJ2-7, with TRBD1 identical over 10 bases. J lost 4 bases, V lost 4 bases, and 4 bases had no gene match. This CDR3 is built from 14 residues. Germline CDR1 MGHDK, CDR2 SYGVNS. The DNA for the CDR3 is TGTGCCAGCAGTGCTGGGACAGGGGAGTACGAGCAGTACGTC. Residues: CASSAGTGEYEQYV.

The chain is built from TRBV25-1 and TRBJ2-1, with D unresolved. The CDR3 runs 11 residues. Trimming removed 1 base at V and 8 bases at J, with 3 bases between. Germline CDR1 and CDR2: MGHDK and SYGVNS. CDR3 DNA: TGTGCCAGCAGTGAATTTTATGAGCAGTTCTTC. Translated: CASSEFYEQFF.

This clonotype was seen a few times. V and J are TRBV4-1 and TRBJ2-5; 8 bases agree with TRBD2. The germline V gene has CDR1 MGHRA and CDR2 YSYEKL. V lost 0 bases and J lost 5; bases outside the gene matches: 8. The CDR3 is made up of 16 amino acids. DNA for the CDR3: TGCGCCAGCAGCCAAGATCCCGGGGGGGCCTCGGAGACCCAGTACTTC. Its translation is CASSQDPGGASETQYF.

The chain couples TRBV5-1 to TRBJ1-6; D uncertain. The CDR3 spans 14 residues. The germline CDR1 and CDR2 sequences are SGHRS and YFSETQ. V was clipped by 4 bases and J by 14 bases, with 19 bases between them. The CDR3 DNA follows: TGCGCCAGCAGCCTCGCTACCGGCCGCCAGGCCCTCCACTTT. This gives the protein CASSLATGRQALHF.

J is TRBJ2-3 and V is TRBV24-1; the D gene is possibly TRBD1 (5 bases). V was clipped by 5 bases and J by 6 bases, with 11 bases between them. The germline gives CDR1 KGHDR, CDR2 SFDVKD. This CDR3 is 13 amino acids long. The CDR3 DNA reads TGTGCCACCAGTGTTAGGGGTGAGGATACGCAGTATTTT. Amino acids: CATSVRGEDTQYF.

J is TRBJ2-1 and V is TRBV2; D is possibly TRBD1 (6 bases). This CDR3 has 14 amino acids. The V gene's germline CDR1 is SNHLY and CDR2 FYNNEI. V gave up 4 bases and J gave up 4 bases, with 11 bases separating them. CDR3 DNA: TGTGCCAGCAGTGGATCAAGGGGGTACAATGAGCAGTTCTTC. This translates into CASSGSRGYNEQFF.

Ten or more counts support this clonotype. The chain links TRBV7-2 to TRBJ2-3, with 9 bases aligning to TRBD2. Germline V lookup: CDR1 SGHTA, CDR2 FQGNSA. This CDR3 is 16 amino acids long. Trimming cost V 2 bases and J 0 bases; bases outside gene matches: 3. The CDR3 DNA follows: TGTGCCAGCAGCTTAATTGCGGGGGGGAGCACAGATACGCAGTATTTT. This codes for CASSLIAGGSTDTQYF.

The chain couples TRBV19 to TRBJ1-4, with 7 bases matching TRBD1. The V gene end was trimmed by 7 bases and the J gene end by 6 bases; junction bases not matched to a gene: 5. Germline V gene lookup returns CDR1 LNHDA and CDR2 SQIVND (reference sequence). There are 13 residues in the CDR3. This chain's CDR3 is CASTGTDHEKLFF. The CDR3 nucleotides are TGTGCCAGTACCGGGACAGACCATGAAAAACTGTTTTTT.

The chain recombines TRBV5-1 with TRBJ2-3, with D perhaps matching TRBD1 (6 bases). There are 13 residues in the CDR3. Germline CDR1 and CDR2: SGHRS and YFSETQ. The V end lost 3 bases, the J end lost 5 bases, and 10 bases lay between the germline ends. The CDR3 region has the DNA TGCGCCAGCAGCTGGACAGCCAGAGATACGCAGTATTTT. This encodes CASSWTARDTQYF.

This clonotype has only a few counts. This rearrangement joins TRBV27 to TRBJ1-1; D perhaps matches TRBD1 (6 bases). Trimming shortened V by 6 bases and J by 7 bases, and 18 bases separated the two germline ends. Germline-derived CDR1 and CDR2 are MNHEY and SMNVEV (reference sequence). The CDR3 spans 14 residues. The CDR3 DNA sequence: TGTGCCAGCAGGTTACAGGGACCTCTCAATGAAGCTTTCTTT. It is translated as CASRLQGPLNEAFF.

This chain uses TRBV19 with TRBJ2-1, with D perhaps TRBD1 or TRBD2 (5 bases each). The CDR3 covers 17 residues. Trimming cost V 4 bases and J 4 bases, with 20 bases left between them. Per the germline V gene, CDR1 is LNHDA and CDR2 is SQIVND (reference sequence). The CDR3 sequence: CASSSISPPGQYNEQFF. The CDR3 nucleotides read TGTGCCAGTAGTAGTATTTCGCCCCCGGGGCAGTACAATGAGCAGTTCTTC.

This clonotype came up a few times. This chain connects TRBV19 to TRBJ1-5; the D gene is possibly TRBD1 (6 bases). The germline V gene has CDR1 LNHDA and CDR2 SQIVND (reference sequence). The germline V and J ends were trimmed by 6 bases and 1 base, with 13 bases remaining between them. CDR3 length: 15 residues. The CDR3 DNA reads as TGTGCCAGTAGCCGGCGGGGGCGGAGCAATCAGCCCCAGCATTTT. Its protein is CASSRRGRSNQPQHF.

V usage is TRBV20-1 and J usage is TRBJ2-3, with 10 bases lining up with TRBD2. This CDR3 has 14 amino acids. CDR1 is DFQATT, CDR2 SNEGSKA, per germline (reference sequence). V was clipped by 4 bases and J by 3 bases; unmatched bases: 4. The CDR3 region has the DNA TGCAGTGCTATACGGACTAGCGGAACAGATACGCAGTATTTT. It encodes CSAIRTSGTDTQYF.